These 32 T cell receptor beta chains originate from one sample sequenced in a study of T cells after somatic rescue of genetic block. Profiled with immunoSEQ multiplex PCR; TCRdb holds only in-frame clones, not every one. The table records more than 9,500 clones, about 81% of them present only once. The sequenced sample was peripheral blood mononuclear cells (PBMCs). All receptors derive from a boy younger than 18.

The chain carries TRBV9 and TRBJ1-1; a weak D match, TRBD1 (6 bases). V was cut by 0 bases and J by 6 bases, with 15 bases left in between. In germline, CDR1 is SGDLS, CDR2 YYNGEE. The CDR3 loop spans 15 amino acids. The CDR3 region is CASSVGQGSSAEAFF. CDR3 nucleotide sequence: TGTGCCAGCAGCGTAGGGCAGGGGAGTTCGGCTGAAGCTTTCTTT.

With regard to this clone: In the same sample, other DNA sequences code for this CDR3. The V and J genes are TRBV19 and TRBJ1-2; TRBD1 might be the D (6 bases). This CDR3 comprises 13 residues. V was clipped by 5 bases and J by 8 bases, with 15 bases between them. CDR1 is LNHDA, CDR2 SQIVND, per germline (reference sequence). The CDR3 DNA reads as TGTGCCAGTAGTCCATCACAGGGTCTGGGCTACACCTTC. Residues: CASSPSQGLGYTF.

This chain connects TRBV11-3 to TRBJ2-2; TRBD1 might be the D (6 bases). V was shortened by 5 bases and J by 15 bases, with 19 bases between the two germline ends. Germline V gives CDR1 SGHNT, CDR2 YENEEA. CDR3 length: 13 residues. This chain's CDR3 is CASSPGPQGMLFF. In DNA form, the CDR3 reads TGTGCCAGCAGCCCCGGCCCTCAGGGGATGTTGTTTTTT.

V is TRBV7-9 and J is TRBJ2-1; no firm D call. This CDR3 has 13 amino acids. Germline loops: CDR1 SEHNR, CDR2 FQNEAQ (reference sequence). The V and J ends lost 4 bases and 6 bases respectively, with 10 bases between them. CDR3 nucleotides: TGTGCCAGCAGCTCGGGCCCCGTCAATGAGCAGTTCTTC. It specifies CASSSGPVNEQFF.

V gene TRBV10-3 combines with J gene TRBJ2-7; D could derive from TRBD1 or TRBD2 (5 bases each). This CDR3 comprises 14 residues. Trimming removed 5 bases at V and 4 bases at J, with 15 bases between. The germline gives CDR1 ENHRY, CDR2 SYGVKD. The CDR3 coding sequence is TGTGCCATCAGTCCGGAACGGGGCGGGTACGAGCAGTACTTC. Its translation is CAISPERGGYEQYF.

As concerns this clone: At one boundary the junction diverges from the germline segment, which might be a read error. This chain links TRBV7-2 with TRBJ2-3; TRBD2 aligns across 12 bases. CDR1 is SGHTA and CDR2 is FQGNSA in the germline V gene. This CDR3 has 15 amino acids. CDR3: CASSLAGGPADTQYF. The CDR3 DNA reads TGTGCCAGCAGCCTAGCGGGGGGGCCAGCAGATACGCAGTATTTT. Looking up the rest from reference TRBV7-2 and TRBJ2-3 gives the full variable domain: GAGVSQSPSNKVTEKGKDVELRCDPISGHTALYWYRQSLGQGLEFLIYFQGNSAPDKSGLPSDRFSAERTGGSVSTLTIQRTQQEDSAVYLCASSLAGGPADTQYFGPGTRLTVL.

The J gene is TRBJ2-1, the V gene TRBV4-3; D not resolved. The CDR3 contains 11 residues. Trimming took 1 base from V and 10 from J, leaving 5 bases between them. CDR1 is LGHNA, CDR2 YSLEER, per germline. CDR3 in DNA: TGCGCCAGCAGCCAAGGTGTGGAGCAGTTCTTC. This gives the protein CASSQGVEQFF.

The chain carries TRBV28 and TRBJ2-7; tentative D call: TRBD1 (5 bases). Germline V lookup: CDR1 MDHEN, CDR2 SYDVKM. V lost 3 bases to trimming and J lost 3 bases, with 18 bases between them. This CDR3 is 16 amino acids long. CDR3 sequence reads: CASSFSWAGKLYEQYF. The CDR3 region has the DNA TGTGCCAGCAGTTTCTCCTGGGCAGGGAAACTCTACGAGCAGTACTTC.

This sequence joins TRBV5-4 and TRBJ1-1; D ambiguous. This CDR3 contains 15 residues. V was shortened by 2 bases and J by 5 bases, with 16 bases between the two germline ends. Per the germline V gene, CDR1 is SGHNT and CDR2 is YYREEE (reference sequence). CDR3 coding DNA: TGTGCCAGCAGCTTTGGGCCCCCTCTGCGGACTGAAGCTTTCTTT. It encodes CASSFGPPLRTEAFF.

The V call is TRBV28, the J call TRBJ2-5; TRBD1 matches at 9 bases. V shed 3 bases and J 3 bases; nucleotides not matched to a gene: 5. The germline V gene encodes CDR1 MDHEN and CDR2 SYDVKM. The length of the CDR3 is 15 residues. The CDR3 sequence is CASSFLQGAKETQYF. CDR3 nucleotide sequence: TGTGCCAGCAGTTTTCTACAGGGGGCTAAAGAGACCCAGTACTTC.

The V and J genes are TRBV7-9 and TRBJ1-2; no definite D call. CDR1 and CDR2 (germline): SEHNR, FQNEAQ (reference sequence). The CDR3 is 12 amino acids. V shed 1 base and J shed 4 bases, with 4 bases lying between them. The CDR3 DNA reads as TGTGCCAGCAGCTTAGGCGTCTATGGCTACACCTTC. Amino acid sequence: CASSLGVYGYTF.

The chain uses TRBV5-5 and TRBJ1-1; D unclear. V shed 2 bases and J shed 4 bases, with 9 bases lying between them. In germline, CDR1 is SGHKS, CDR2 YYEKEE (reference sequence). This CDR3 is built from 13 residues. As DNA, the CDR3 is TGTGCCAGCAGCTTAGAGGGTGGCACTGAAGCTTTCTTT. Amino acid sequence: CASSLEGGTEAFF.

The V call is TRBV19, the J call TRBJ1-2; D is perhaps TRBD1 (5 bases). V dropped 3 bases and J dropped 8 bases, with 16 bases sitting between them. CDR1 LNHDA and CDR2 SQIVND come from the germline V gene (reference sequence). The CDR3 has 14 residues. The CDR3 DNA follows: TGTGCCAGTAGTATCCTAGGGGAGTTCGGGGGCTACACCTTC. Translating it yields CASSILGEFGGYTF.

J is TRBJ2-2 and V is TRBV10-3, with TRBD1 identical over 10 bases. V was clipped by 6 bases and J by 4 bases; unmatched bases: 2. This CDR3 contains 14 residues. CDR1 is ENHRY and CDR2 is SYGVKD in the germline V gene. CDR3 residues: CAIRGTGATGELFF. DNA of the CDR3: TGTGCCATCAGGGGGACAGGGGCCACCGGGGAGCTGTTTTTT.

Here the CDR3 DNA reads TGTGCCAGCAGGTGGGGGACAGGGTCGTACGAGCAGTACTTC. Amino acid sequence: CASRWGTGSYEQYF. This chain connects TRBV2 to TRBJ2-7, with 9 bases matching TRBD1. The J segment lost 4 bases and the V segment lost 6 bases, leaving 7 bases of the junction unmatched. Germline V gene data show CDR1 as SNHLY and CDR2 as FYNNEI. The CDR3 runs 14 residues.

The chain is built from TRBV9 and TRBJ2-1; D is unclear. V gave up 0 bases and J gave up 0 bases, with 7 bases separating them. Germline V CDR1 and CDR2: SGDLS, YYNGEE. The CDR3 covers 15 residues. CDR3 sequence (DNA): TGTGCCAGCAGCGTAGGCCAGAGCTCCTACAATGAGCAGTTCTTC. This gives the protein CASSVGQSSYNEQFF.

The rearrangement uses TRBV2 and TRBJ2-3; D is perhaps TRBD2 (5 bases). The CDR3 is 14 amino acids. The germline gives CDR1 SNHLY, CDR2 FYNNEI. The V and J ends lost 4 bases and 12 bases respectively, with 20 bases between them. Written as DNA, the CDR3 is TGTGCCAGCAGTGCTCCTAGCCCCTCCAAGACTCAGTATTTT. Residues: CASSAPSPSKTQYF.

The chain links TRBV5-1 to TRBJ1-2; D unclear. Germline V gene data show CDR1 as SGHRS and CDR2 as YFSETQ. There are 16 residues in the CDR3. Trimming stripped 5 bases from V and 6 bases from J, with 23 bases between. CDR3 in amino acids: CASRERADLGQDGYTF. CDR3 DNA sequence: TGCGCCAGCAGGGAGAGGGCAGACCTTGGCCAGGATGGCTACACCTTC.

This sequence joins TRBV7-2 and TRBJ2-1; 7 bases match TRBD2. The CDR3 covers 15 residues. Trimming removed 5 bases from V and 5 bases from J; junction bases left unmatched: 9. Per the germline V gene, CDR1 is SGHTA and CDR2 is FQGNSA. CDR3 sequence: CASSPRAGTHNEQFF. CDR3 nucleotides: TGTGCCAGCAGCCCTCGAGCGGGAACCCACAATGAGCAGTTCTTC.

V gene TRBV5-6 combines with J gene TRBJ1-2; TRBD1 matches at 7 bases. The CDR3 contains 16 residues. Germline CDR1 is SGHDT and CDR2 is YYEEEE. J was trimmed by 6 bases and V by 3 bases; bases with no gene match: 14. CDR3 sequence reads: CASSSVGRGLLDGYTF. In DNA, the CDR3 is TGTGCCAGCAGCTCAGTCGGTAGGGGGCTCCTAGATGGCTACACCTTC.

V is TRBV5-4 and J is TRBJ1-2; D not resolved. In germline, CDR1 is SGHNT, CDR2 YYREEE (reference sequence). Trimming removed 4 bases from V and 4 bases from J, with 14 bases in between. The CDR3 has 14 residues. The CDR3 DNA follows: TGTGCCAGCAGCCCTAGTGGCGGAATCTATGGCTACACCTTC. This gives the protein CASSPSGGIYGYTF.

This clone occurred a few times. This likely came from a read error, as a far larger clone is one base away. V and J are TRBV4-2 and TRBJ2-1, with 8 nucleotides matching TRBD1. V shed 4 bases, J shed 12 bases, and the junction held 11 bases outside the gene matches. This CDR3 is 14 amino acids long. Germline CDR1 and CDR2: LGHNA and YNFKEQ. CDR3 in amino acids: CASSLDRGRLGQFF. CDR3 bases: TGTGCCAGCAGCCTAGACAGGGGCAGATTAGGGCAGTTCTTC.

The gene calls are TRBV15 and TRBJ2-7; D possibly matches TRBD1 or TRBD2 (5 bases each). Trimming took 1 base from V and 0 from J, leaving 10 bases between them. Per germline, CDR1 LNHNV and CDR2 YYDKDF (reference sequence). CDR3 length: 15 amino acids. CDR3 sequence: CATSRGGESSYEQYF. Written as DNA, the CDR3 is TGTGCCACCAGCAGAGGAGGGGAGTCCTCCTACGAGCAGTACTTC.

The chain combines TRBV7-2 with TRBJ2-2; no clear D gene. This CDR3 is built from 12 residues. Germline V gene lookup returns CDR1 SGHTA and CDR2 FQGNSA. The V end was cut by 3 bases, the J end by 7 bases, with 6 bases between. The CDR3 region has the DNA TGTGCCAGCAGCTTCCCTCACGGGGAGCTGTTTTTT. This translates into CASSFPHGELFF.

The chain employs TRBV5-1 and TRBJ2-7; perhaps TRBD1 as D (6 bases). The V end lost 4 bases, the J end lost 3 bases, and 8 bases lay between the germline ends. The V gene's germline CDR1 is SGHRS and CDR2 YFSETQ. The CDR3 contains 12 residues. The CDR3 reads CASSPDSYEQYF. DNA for the CDR3: TGCGCCAGCAGCCCGGACAGCTACGAGCAGTACTTC.

The chain uses TRBV4-3 and TRBJ1-2; possible D gene TRBD1, 6 bases. The germline V gene has CDR1 LGHNA and CDR2 YSLEER. The CDR3 has 15 residues. Trimming stripped 4 bases from V and 4 bases from J, with 16 bases between. This CDR3 is CASSPRGGGSYGYTF. The CDR3 DNA reads TGCGCCAGCAGCCCAAGAGGGGGTGGGAGCTATGGCTACACCTTC.

The V call is TRBV9, the J call TRBJ2-3; D is possibly TRBD2 (7 bases). V lost 0 bases to trimming and J lost 3 bases, with 11 bases between them. CDR3 length: 15 residues. From germline, CDR1 is SGDLS and CDR2 YYNGEE. CDR3 in DNA: TGTGCCAGCAGCGTAGGTGGGGGGGCTACAGATACGCAGTATTTT. It yields the protein CASSVGGGATDTQYF.

Here the CDR3 DNA reads TGTGCCAGCAGCTGGGGACCTCAGCCCCAGCATTTT. As protein: CASSWGPQPQHF. The chain links TRBV7-2 to TRBJ1-5, with D possibly matching TRBD1 (5 bases). The CDR3 sequence is 12 residues long. From germline, CDR1 is SGHTA and CDR2 FQGNSA. V dropped 4 bases and J dropped 6 bases, with 7 bases sitting between them.

This clone was observed a few times. The V call is TRBV18, the J call TRBJ2-5; the D call may be TRBD1 or TRBD2 (5 bases each). V shed 6 bases and J shed 1 base, with 9 bases lying between them. The germline gives CDR1 KGHSH, CDR2 LQKENI. This CDR3 region has 13 residues. In DNA form, the CDR3 reads TGTGCCAGCTCGCCCGGGACCCAAGAGACCCAGTACTTC. This codes for CASSPGTQETQYF.

The chain uses TRBV11-3 and TRBJ2-7; TRBD2 might be the D (6 bases). The V gene's germline CDR1 is SGHNT and CDR2 YENEEA. The V and J ends lost 4 bases and 3 bases respectively, with 13 bases between them. This CDR3 has 14 residues. The CDR3 protein is CASSSVGRNYEQYF. Written as DNA, the CDR3 is TGTGCCAGCAGCTCCGTCGGGAGAAACTACGAGCAGTACTTC.

This clone was seen more than once but under ten times. This sequence joins TRBV7-8 and TRBJ2-2, with D uncertain. V lost 1 base and J 0 bases, leaving 9 bases between the germline ends. The CDR3 consists of 16 residues. The germline V gene encodes CDR1 SGHVS and CDR2 FQNEAQ. In DNA, the CDR3 is TGTGCCAGCAGCTTAGGGTTCGGAGCGAACACCGGGGAGCTGTTTTTT. This translates into CASSLGFGANTGELFF. The full variable domain, its missing parts supplied by reference TRBV7-8 and TRBJ2-2, is GAGVSQSPRYKVAKRGQDVALRCDPISGHVSLFWYQQALGQGPEFLTYFQNEAQLDKSGLPSDRFFAERPEGSVSTLKIQRTQQEDSAVYLCASSLGFGANTGELFFGEGSRLTVL.

The genes are TRBV5-5 and TRBJ2-5, with TRBD1 as a possible D gene (6 bases). This CDR3 contains 14 residues. The germline CDR1 and CDR2 sequences are SGHKS and YYEKEE (reference sequence). V was cut by 3 bases and J by 4 bases, with 13 bases left in between. The CDR3 bases are TGTGCCAGCAGCTCCCAGGGGATTGGAGAGACCCAGTACTTC. Translation gives CASSSQGIGETQYF.